Below are 20 T cell receptor beta chains sequenced from a single sample in a study of T-cell memory formation after mild COVID-19 (dated by TCRdb to the early 2020s). The method was 5' RACE. Sequencing was carried out with an Illumina NovaSeq 6000. The public reads were run again by TCRdb, first through fastp at Q25 and then through MiXCR, and only productive beta chains were kept. Identical CDR3 protein sequences are pooled into one entry, listed with their most common genes and DNA. The sample table records a few hundred thousand distinct CDR3 sequences; 15% of these occur just once. Of the sample, approximately 20% is held by the ten largest clones. Sequenced material: PBMCs or a T cell subset sorted from them (not recorded which). Source of these receptors: a man aged 18 to 35 who had mild COVID-19 (a few samples of this study predate the infection). The sample titles of this study are shuffled in the database, so cell type and time point are left out; the donor was told from shared clones.

This clonotype was seen more than once but under ten times. The chain couples TRBV6-1 to TRBJ1-5; D call uncertain. V lost 2 bases, J lost 2 bases, and 10 bases lay in between. Germline CDR1 reads MNHNS; CDR2 reads SASEGT. The CDR3 sequence is 15 residues long. The CDR3 nucleotides read TGTGCCAGCAGTGAACGAAGTCCCCGCAATCAGCCCCAGCATTTT. Its translation is CASSERSPRNQPQHF.

The J gene is TRBJ1-6, the V gene TRBV27; D gene ambiguous. The V gene's germline CDR1 is MNHEY and CDR2 SMNVEV (reference sequence). Trimming cost V 6 bases and J 1 base, with 10 bases left between them. CDR3 size: 15 residues. In DNA form, the CDR3 reads TGTGCCAGCAGGGGTTTGGAATCCTATAATTCACCCCTCCACTTT. This translates into CASRGLESYNSPLHF.

A few counts support this clonotype. The chain links TRBV28 to TRBJ2-7; D may be TRBD1 (6 bases). V was shortened by 5 bases and J by 1 base, with 15 bases between the two germline ends. Germline V gives CDR1 MDHEN, CDR2 SYDVKM. The CDR3 consists of 15 residues. CDR3 region: CASSPGTTRSYEQYV. The DNA for the CDR3 is TGTGCCAGCAGTCCCGGGACAACGCGATCCTACGAGCAGTACGTC.

A few counts support this clonotype. The rearrangement links TRBV20-1 to TRBJ2-3; 10 bases match TRBD1. Germline V CDR1 and CDR2: DFQATT, SNEGSKA (reference sequence). The CDR3 runs to 14 residues. The junction had 5 bases not matched to a gene; V was cut back by 5 bases and J by 3 bases. The CDR3, as DNA: TGCAGTGCTTCGGACAGGGGGGAAACAGATACGCAGTATTTT. Translated: CSASDRGETDTQYF.

The CDR3 sequence: CASRDDSYGYTF. As DNA, the CDR3 is TGTGCCAGCAGGGACGACAGCTATGGCTACACCTTC. J is TRBJ1-2 and V is TRBV2, with TRBD1 as a possible D gene (5 bases). Looked up from germline, CDR1 is SNHLY and CDR2 is FYNNEI. The CDR3 is 12 amino acids. V was pared by 6 bases and J by 4 bases, with 9 bases between.

The chain employs TRBV4-1 and TRBJ1-5; D gene ambiguous. Trimming cost V 3 bases and J 1 base, with 10 bases left between them. Germline CDR1 MGHRA, CDR2 YSYEKL. The CDR3 loop spans 15 amino acids. The CDR3 DNA follows: TGCGCCAGCAGCCACCCCGGCCTGAGCAATCAGCCCCAGCATTTT. This encodes CASSHPGLSNQPQHF.

The rearrangement links TRBV6-5 to TRBJ2-3; 11 nucleotides match TRBD1. CDR1 and CDR2 (germline): MNHEY, SVGAGI. CDR3 length equals 16 residues. J was trimmed by 0 bases and V by 3 bases; bases with no gene match: 2. The DNA of the CDR3 is TGTGCCAGCAGTTATGGGACAGGGGGAAGCACAGATACGCAGTATTTT. Its protein is CASSYGTGGSTDTQYF.

In its sample, this clonotype was seen many times. This rearrangement joins TRBV20-1 to TRBJ2-5; no definite D call. The CDR3 consists of 14 residues. From germline, CDR1 is DFQATT and CDR2 SNEGSKA (reference sequence). V gave up 3 bases and J gave up 5 bases, with 16 bases separating them. The CDR3 DNA is TGCAGTGCTAGGGGTGACGCTTCGCCGGAGACCCAGTACTTC. Its translation: CSARGDASPETQYF.

The chain employs TRBV10-1 and TRBJ2-1; a weak D match, TRBD2 (5 bases). Germline loops: CDR1 WNHNN, CDR2 SYGVQD (reference sequence). The CDR3 totals 15 residues. The V and J ends lost 0 bases and 6 bases respectively, with 12 bases between them. The CDR3, as DNA: TGCGCCAGCAGTGAGTCGCCGGGATCGGGCAATGAGCAGTTCTTC. This translates into CASSESPGSGNEQFF.

This clonotype was observed a handful of times. In nucleotides, the CDR3 is TGTGCCAGCTCACCGGTCCATTTAGGGAACACCGGGGAGCTGTTTTTT. It translates to CASSPVHLGNTGELFF. The chain combines TRBV18 with TRBJ2-2; D call uncertain. Trimming stripped 3 bases from V and 1 base from J, with 12 bases between. The CDR3 totals 16 residues. The germline CDR1 and CDR2 sequences are KGHSH and LQKENI.

This clonotype was seen a few times. In DNA form, the CDR3 reads TGTGCCAGCAGTTTATACCCCGGGGTCAGCACAGATACGCAGTATTTT. It codes for CASSLYPGVSTDTQYF. The chain recombines TRBV28 with TRBJ2-3; maybe TRBD2 (5 bases). There are 16 residues in the CDR3. Germline CDR1 and CDR2: MDHEN and SYDVKM. Trimming took 1 base from V and 0 from J, leaving 11 bases between them.

This chain connects TRBV7-2 to TRBJ2-1, with 8 bases fitting TRBD1. The CDR3 totals 14 residues. Germline V gene data show CDR1 as SGHTA and CDR2 as FQGNSA. The trim removed 5 bases at V and 9 bases at J, leaving 9 bases unmatched. CDR3 in DNA: TGTGCCAGCAGCCCTCGACAGGGGTCCTTTGAGCAGTTCTTC. Amino acid sequence: CASSPRQGSFEQFF.

This clonotype came up a few times. The rearrangement links TRBV12-3 or TRBV12-4 to TRBJ2-6, with D hard to call. CDR3 size: 12 residues. V lost 7 bases, J lost 2 bases, and 3 bases lay in between. In DNA, the CDR3 is TGTGCCAGCACCCCTGGGGCCAACGTCCTGACTTTC. Amino acids: CASTPGANVLTF.

The gene calls are TRBV10-3 and TRBJ2-1; 10 bases line up with TRBD2. Germline values: CDR1 ENHRY, CDR2 SYGVKD. The CDR3 spans 13 residues. Trimming at V came to 9 bases and at J to 6 bases, leaving 5 bases not matched to a gene. CDR3 sequence (DNA): TGTGCCATGGCTAGCGGGGGCCTCAATGAGCAGTTCTTC. It codes for CAMASGGLNEQFF.

The chain employs TRBV20-1 and TRBJ2-1; D ambiguous. The V and J ends lost 6 bases and 10 bases respectively, with 16 bases between them. Germline lookup yields CDR1 DFQATT and CDR2 SNEGSKA (reference sequence). There are 12 residues in the CDR3. The DNA for the CDR3 is TGCAGTGCCGCCCCGCCCCGTGGGGAGCAGTTCTTC. Amino acid sequence: CSAAPPRGEQFF.

The chain is built from TRBV12-3 or TRBV12-4 and TRBJ1-2, with a tentative D call TRBD1 (5 bases). There are 13 residues in the CDR3. The V and J ends lost 6 bases and 3 bases respectively, with 11 bases between them. The CDR3 DNA follows: TGTGCCAGCAGCTCCAGGGCGTACTATGGCTACACCTTC. This gives the protein CASSSRAYYGYTF.

V usage is TRBV7-9 and J usage is TRBJ2-2; TRBD2 matches 7 bases. The CDR3 contains 15 residues. After removal of 5 bases from V and 6 bases from J, the junction contained 9 bases not matched to a gene. In germline, CDR1 is SEHNR, CDR2 FQNEAQ (reference sequence). Here the CDR3 reads CASSLGTTGPGELFF. CDR3 nucleotides: TGTGCCAGCAGCCTAGGGACTACGGGCCCCGGGGAGCTGTTTTTT.

This clonotype was counted a few times. The chain has TRBV9 and TRBJ2-1, with unresolved D. The CDR3 is made up of 16 amino acids. Trimming cost V 4 bases and J 0 bases, with 14 bases left between them. Germline CDR1 is SGDLS and CDR2 is YYNGEE. CDR3 bases: TGTGCCAGCAGCTCGACACCGGAGAGCTCCTACAATGAGCAGTTCTTC. It encodes CASSSTPESSYNEQFF.

This clonotype was picked up a small number of times. The genes are TRBV28 and TRBJ1-6; D gene ambiguous. Trimming left V 2 bases short and J 8 bases short, with 13 bases between. CDR3 size: 15 residues. The germline V gene encodes CDR1 MDHEN and CDR2 SYDVKM. The CDR3 nucleotides are TGTGCCAGCAGTTTAACGGGGAGGTTTGATTCACCCCTCCACTTT. It encodes CASSLTGRFDSPLHF.

This clonotype has only a few counts. V and J are TRBV18 and TRBJ2-2, with 7 positions matching TRBD1. CDR1 is KGHSH and CDR2 is LQKENI in the germline V gene. The V segment lost 6 bases and the J segment 2 bases; nucleotides outside the gene matches: 9. This CDR3 has 16 residues. The CDR3 loop reads CASSPGQPLNTGELFF. CDR3 in DNA: TGTGCCAGCTCCCCGGGACAGCCCCTCAACACCGGGGAGCTGTTTTTT. Using reference TRBV18 and TRBJ2-2 for the parts outside the CDR3, the full variable domain is NAGVMQNPRHLVRRRGQEARLRCSPMKGHSHVYWYRQLPEEGLKFMVYLQKENIIDESGMPKERFSAEFPKEGPSILRIQQVVRGDSAAYFCASSPGQPLNTGELFFGEGSRLTVL.